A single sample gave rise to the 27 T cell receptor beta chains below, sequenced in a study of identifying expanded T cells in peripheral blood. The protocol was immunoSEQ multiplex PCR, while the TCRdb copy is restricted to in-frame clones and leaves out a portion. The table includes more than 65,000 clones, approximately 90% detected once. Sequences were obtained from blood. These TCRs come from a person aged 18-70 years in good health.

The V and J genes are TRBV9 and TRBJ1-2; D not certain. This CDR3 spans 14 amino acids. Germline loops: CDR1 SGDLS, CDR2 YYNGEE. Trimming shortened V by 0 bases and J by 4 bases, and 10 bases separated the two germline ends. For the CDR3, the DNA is TGTGCCAGCAGCGTAGGCTCCCTTTTCTATGGCTACACCTTC. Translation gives CASSVGSLFYGYTF. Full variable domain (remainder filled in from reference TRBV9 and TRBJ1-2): DSGVTQTPKHLITATGQRVTLRCSPRSGDLSVYWYQQSLDQGLQFLIQYYNGEERAKGNILERFSAQQFPDLHSELNLSSLELGDSALYFCASSVGSLFYGYTFGSGTRLTVV.

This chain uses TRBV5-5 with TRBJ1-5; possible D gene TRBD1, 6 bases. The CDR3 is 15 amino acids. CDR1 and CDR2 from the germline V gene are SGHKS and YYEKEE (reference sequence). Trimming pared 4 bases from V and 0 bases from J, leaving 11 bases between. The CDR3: CASSPTGVSNQPQHF. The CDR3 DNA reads TGTGCCAGCAGCCCGACAGGAGTTAGCAATCAGCCCCAGCATTTT.

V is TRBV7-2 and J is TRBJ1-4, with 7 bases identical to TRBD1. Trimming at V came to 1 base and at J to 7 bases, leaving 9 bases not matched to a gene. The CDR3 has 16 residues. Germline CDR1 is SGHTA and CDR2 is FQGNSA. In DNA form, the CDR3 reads TGTGCCAGCAGCTTAGACGCGACAGGGAGAAGTGAAAAACTGTTTTTT. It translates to CASSLDATGRSEKLFF. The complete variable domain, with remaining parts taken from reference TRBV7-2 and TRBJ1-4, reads GAGVSQSPSNKVTEKGKDVELRCDPISGHTALYWYRQSLGQGLEFLIYFQGNSAPDKSGLPSDRFSAERTGGSVSTLTIQRTQQEDSAVYLCASSLDATGRSEKLFFGSGTQLSVL.

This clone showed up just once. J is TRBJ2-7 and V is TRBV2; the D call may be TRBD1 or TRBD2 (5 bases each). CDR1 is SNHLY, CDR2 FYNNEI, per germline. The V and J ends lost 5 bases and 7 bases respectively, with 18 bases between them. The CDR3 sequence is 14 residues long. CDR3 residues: CASSWETVGEEQYF. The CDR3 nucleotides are TGTGCCAGCAGTTGGGAGACGGTAGGGGAAGAGCAGTACTTC.

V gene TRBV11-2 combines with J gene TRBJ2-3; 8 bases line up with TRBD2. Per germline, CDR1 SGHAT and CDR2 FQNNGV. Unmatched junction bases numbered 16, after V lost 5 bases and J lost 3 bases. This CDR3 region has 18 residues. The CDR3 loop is CASSHNPPLADLTDTQYF. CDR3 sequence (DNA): TGTGCCAGCAGCCACAATCCCCCACTAGCGGACCTAACAGATACGCAGTATTTT.

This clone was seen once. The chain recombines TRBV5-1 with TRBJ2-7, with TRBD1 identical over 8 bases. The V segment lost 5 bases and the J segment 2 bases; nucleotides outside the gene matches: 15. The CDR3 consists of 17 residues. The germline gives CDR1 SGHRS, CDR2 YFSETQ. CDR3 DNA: TGCGCCAGCAGTTTTTGGACCTCGGACAGGGTCCCCTACGAGCAGTACTTC. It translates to CASSFWTSDRVPYEQYF.

Here the CDR3 reads CASSSRGLGYTF. The CDR3 coding sequence is TGTGCCAGCTCAAGCAGGGGGCTTGGCTACACCTTC. The genes are TRBV6-6 and TRBJ1-2; 8 bases line up with TRBD1. This CDR3 region has 12 residues. The junction had 6 bases not matched to a gene; V was cut back by 8 bases and J by 7 bases. Germline assignment: CDR1 MNHNY and CDR2 SVGAGI (reference sequence).

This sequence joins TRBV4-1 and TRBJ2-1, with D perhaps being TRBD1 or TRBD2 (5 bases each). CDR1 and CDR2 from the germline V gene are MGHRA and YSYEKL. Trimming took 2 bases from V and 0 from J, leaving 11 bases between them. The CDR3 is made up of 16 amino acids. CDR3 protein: CASSQPKGSSYNEQFF. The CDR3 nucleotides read TGCGCCAGCAGCCAACCGAAGGGGAGCTCCTACAATGAGCAGTTCTTC.

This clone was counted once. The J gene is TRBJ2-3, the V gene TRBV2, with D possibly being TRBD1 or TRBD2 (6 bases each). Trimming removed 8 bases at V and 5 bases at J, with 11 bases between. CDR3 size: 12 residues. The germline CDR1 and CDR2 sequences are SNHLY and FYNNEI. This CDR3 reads CASEGGGDTQYF. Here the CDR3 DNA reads TGTGCCAGCGAGGGGGGTGGAGATACGCAGTATTTT.

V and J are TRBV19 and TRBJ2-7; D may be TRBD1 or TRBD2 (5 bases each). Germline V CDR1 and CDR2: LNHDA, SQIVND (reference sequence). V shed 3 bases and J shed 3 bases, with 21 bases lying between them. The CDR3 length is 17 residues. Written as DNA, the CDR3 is TGTGCCAGTAGTATCGGGCTGGGCCAGGGAGTGGTCTACGAGCAGTACTTC. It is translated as CASSIGLGQGVVYEQYF.

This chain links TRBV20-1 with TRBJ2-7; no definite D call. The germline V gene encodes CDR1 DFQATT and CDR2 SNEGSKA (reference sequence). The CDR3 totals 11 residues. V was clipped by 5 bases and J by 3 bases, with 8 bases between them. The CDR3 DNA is TGCAGTGCTGCCGACAACTACGAGCAGTACTTC. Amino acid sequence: CSAADNYEQYF.

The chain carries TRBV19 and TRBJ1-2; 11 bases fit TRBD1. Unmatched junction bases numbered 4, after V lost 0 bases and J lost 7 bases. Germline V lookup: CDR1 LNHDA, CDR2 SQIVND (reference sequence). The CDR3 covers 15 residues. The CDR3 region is CASSIDGQGARGYTF. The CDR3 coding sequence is TGTGCCAGTAGTATAGACGGACAGGGGGCGCGTGGCTACACCTTC.

As DNA, the CDR3 is TGCAGCGTTGCCCAATTTAATGAGCAGTTCTTC. It specifies CSVAQFNEQFF. The chain links TRBV29-1 to TRBJ2-1; D gene unclear. Between the trimmed V and J ends, which lost 4 bases and 7 bases, there was a span of 8 bases. Germline CDR1 and CDR2: SQVTM and ANQGSEA. The CDR3 sequence is 11 residues long.

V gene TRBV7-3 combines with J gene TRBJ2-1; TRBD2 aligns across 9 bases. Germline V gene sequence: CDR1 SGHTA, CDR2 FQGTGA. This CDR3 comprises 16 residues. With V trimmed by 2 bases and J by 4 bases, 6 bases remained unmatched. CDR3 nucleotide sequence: TGTGCCAGCAGCTTAGAAGGGCTAGCGGGATACAATGAGCAGTTCTTC. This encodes CASSLEGLAGYNEQFF.

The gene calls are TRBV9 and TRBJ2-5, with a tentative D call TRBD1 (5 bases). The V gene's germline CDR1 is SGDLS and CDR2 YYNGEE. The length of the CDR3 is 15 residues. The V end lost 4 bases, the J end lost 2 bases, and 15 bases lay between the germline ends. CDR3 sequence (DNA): TGTGCCAGCAGCTACTTCAGGGATAAACAAGAGACCCAGTACTTC. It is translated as CASSYFRDKQETQYF.

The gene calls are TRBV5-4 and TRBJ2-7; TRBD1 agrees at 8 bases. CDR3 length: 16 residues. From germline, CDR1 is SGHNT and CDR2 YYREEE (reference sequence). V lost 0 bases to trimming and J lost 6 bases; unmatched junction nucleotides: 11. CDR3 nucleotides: TGTGCCAGCAGCTTGGCCGGTCAGGGGGCGCGGGGCGAGCAGTACTTC. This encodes CASSLAGQGARGEQYF.

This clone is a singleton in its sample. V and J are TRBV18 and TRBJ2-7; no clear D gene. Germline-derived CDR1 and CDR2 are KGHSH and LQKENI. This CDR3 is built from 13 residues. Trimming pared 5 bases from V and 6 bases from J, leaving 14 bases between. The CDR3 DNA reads TGTGCCAGCTCAACCACAACAGATTCCGAGCAGTACTTC. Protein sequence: CASSTTTDSEQYF.

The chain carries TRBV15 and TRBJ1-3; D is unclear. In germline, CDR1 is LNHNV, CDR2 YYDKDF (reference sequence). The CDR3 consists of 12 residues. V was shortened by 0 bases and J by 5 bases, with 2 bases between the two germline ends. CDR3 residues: CATSRDRNTIYF. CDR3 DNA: TGTGCCACCAGCAGAGATAGAAACACCATATATTTT. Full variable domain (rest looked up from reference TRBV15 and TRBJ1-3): DAMVIQNPRYQVTQFGKPVTLSCSQTLNHNVMYWYQQKSSQAPKLLFHYYDKDFNNEADTPDNFQSRRPNTSFCFLDIRSPGLGDTAMYLCATSRDRNTIYFGEGSWLTVV.

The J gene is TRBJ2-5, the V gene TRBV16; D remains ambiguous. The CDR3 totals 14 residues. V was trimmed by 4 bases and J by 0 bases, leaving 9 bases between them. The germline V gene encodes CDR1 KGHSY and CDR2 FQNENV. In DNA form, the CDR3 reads TGTGCCAGCAGCCGGGGATCGTACCAAGAGACCCAGTACTTC. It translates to CASSRGSYQETQYF.

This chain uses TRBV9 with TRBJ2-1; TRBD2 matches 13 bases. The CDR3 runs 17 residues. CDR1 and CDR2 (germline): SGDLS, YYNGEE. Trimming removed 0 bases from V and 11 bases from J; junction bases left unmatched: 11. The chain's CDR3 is CASSVGGGTSGTRKQFF. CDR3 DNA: TGTGCCAGCAGCGTAGGAGGGGGGACTAGCGGGACTAGGAAGCAGTTCTTC.

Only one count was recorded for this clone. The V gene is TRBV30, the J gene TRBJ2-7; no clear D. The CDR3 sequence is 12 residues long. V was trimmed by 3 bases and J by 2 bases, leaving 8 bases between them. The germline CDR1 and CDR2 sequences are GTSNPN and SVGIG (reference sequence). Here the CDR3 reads CAWRGSTYEQYF. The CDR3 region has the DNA TGTGCCTGGAGGGGGTCGACCTACGAGCAGTACTTC.

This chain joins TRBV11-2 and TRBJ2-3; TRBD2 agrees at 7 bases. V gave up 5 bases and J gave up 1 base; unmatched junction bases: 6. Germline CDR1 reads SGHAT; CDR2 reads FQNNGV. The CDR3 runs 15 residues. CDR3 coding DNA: TGTGCCAGCAGCCAAGGACTAGAGCGCACAGATACGCAGTATTTT. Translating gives CASSQGLERTDTQYF.

The CDR3 bases are TGTGCCAGCAATAAGGGGGCAGACGCCAGCTACGAGCAGTACTTC. Residues: CASNKGADASYEQYF. This chain uses TRBV6-1 with TRBJ2-7; 7 bases agree with TRBD1. The CDR3 length is 15 residues. The ends lost 7 bases at V and 3 bases at J; junction bases unmatched: 12. Germline CDR1 and CDR2: MNHNS and SASEGT.

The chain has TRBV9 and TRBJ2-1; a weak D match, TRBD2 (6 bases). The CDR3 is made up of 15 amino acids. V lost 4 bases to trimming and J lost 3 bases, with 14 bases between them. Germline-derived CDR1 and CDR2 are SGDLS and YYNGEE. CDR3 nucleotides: TGTGCCAGCAGCCTCACGGAGGGAGTCTACAATGAGCAGTTCTTC. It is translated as CASSLTEGVYNEQFF.

The CDR3 loop reads CASSPSVGIYEQYF. In DNA form, the CDR3 reads TGTGCCAGCAGCCCCTCTGTCGGTATCTACGAGCAGTACTTC. This sequence joins TRBV7-9 and TRBJ2-7; D remains ambiguous. Trimming shortened V by 5 bases and J by 3 bases, and 14 bases separated the two germline ends. CDR3 length: 14 amino acids. Germline values: CDR1 SEHNR, CDR2 FQNEAQ (reference sequence).

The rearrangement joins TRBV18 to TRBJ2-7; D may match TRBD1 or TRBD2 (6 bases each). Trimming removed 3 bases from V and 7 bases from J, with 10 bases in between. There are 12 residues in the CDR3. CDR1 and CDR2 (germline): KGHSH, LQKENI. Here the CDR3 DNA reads TGTGCCAGCTCACCGGGGGGCAGGGAGCAGTACTTC. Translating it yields CASSPGGREQYF.

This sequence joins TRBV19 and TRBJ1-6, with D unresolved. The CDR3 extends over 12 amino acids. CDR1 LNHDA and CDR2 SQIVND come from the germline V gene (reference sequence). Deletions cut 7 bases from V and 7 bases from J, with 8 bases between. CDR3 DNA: TGTGCCAGTAAGCGGGGAAATTCACCCCTCCACTTT. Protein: CASKRGNSPLHF.